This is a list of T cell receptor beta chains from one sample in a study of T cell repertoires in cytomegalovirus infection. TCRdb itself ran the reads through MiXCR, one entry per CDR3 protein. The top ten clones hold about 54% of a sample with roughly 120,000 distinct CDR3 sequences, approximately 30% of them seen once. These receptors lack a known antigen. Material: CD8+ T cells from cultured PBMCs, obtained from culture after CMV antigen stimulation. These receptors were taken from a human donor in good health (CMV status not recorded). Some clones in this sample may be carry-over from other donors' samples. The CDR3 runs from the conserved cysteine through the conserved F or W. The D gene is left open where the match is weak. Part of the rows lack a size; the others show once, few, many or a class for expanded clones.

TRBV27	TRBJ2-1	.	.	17	TGTGCCAGCAGTTTATTCGGGCAGGGGTCACCCTACAATGAGCAGTTCTTC	CASSLFGQGSPYNEQFF
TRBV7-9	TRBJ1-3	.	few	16	TGTGCCAGCAGCAGCTTACTACTCGACTCTGGAAACACCATATATTTT	CASSSLLLDSGNTIYF
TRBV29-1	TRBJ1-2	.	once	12	TGCAGCGTTGAAGACATTCCTTATGGCTACACCTTC	CSVEDIPYGYTF
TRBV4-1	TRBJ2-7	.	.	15	TGCGCCAGCAGCCAAGATTCCGGGGCCAACTACGAGCAGTACTTC	CASSQDSGANYEQYF
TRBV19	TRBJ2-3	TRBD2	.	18	TGTGCCCGCAACCTTGGGACTAGCGGGGGTTCAAGCACAGATACGCAGTATTTT	CARNLGTSGGSSTDTQYF
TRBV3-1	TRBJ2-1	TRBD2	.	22	TGTGCCAGCAGCCTTCCACAACTCCCGGGACTAGCGGGGGCGAGCTCCTACAATGAGCAGTTCTTC	CASSLPQLPGLAGASSYNEQFF
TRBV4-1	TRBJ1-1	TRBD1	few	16	TGCGCCAGCAGCCACATTACGGGAACAGGGGCTACTGAAGCTTTCTTT	CASSHITGTGATEAFF
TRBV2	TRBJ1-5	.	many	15	TGTGCCAGCAGTGAGATGGGGGCGGGCAATCAGCCCCAGCATTTT	CASSEMGAGNQPQHF
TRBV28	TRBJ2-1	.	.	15	TGTGCCAGCAGTTTGGCTCTTAGCTCCTACAATGAGCAGTTCTTC	CASSLALSSYNEQFF
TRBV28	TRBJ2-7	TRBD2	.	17	TGTGCCAGCAGTCCCCGACTAGCGGGGACCGACTCCTACGAGCAGTACTTC	CASSPRLAGTDSYEQYF
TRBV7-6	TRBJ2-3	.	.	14	TGTGCCAGCAGCTTAGGAGACAGGCAAGATACGCAGTATTTT	CASSLGDRQDTQYF
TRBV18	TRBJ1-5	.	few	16	TGTGCCAGCTCAAATCAAGACTTATCAAGCAATCAGCCCCAGCATTTT	CASSNQDLSSNQPQHF
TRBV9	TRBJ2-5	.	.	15	TGTGCCAGCACCTCCTCGGGCAGGGGAGAAGAGACCCAGTACTTC	CASTSSGRGEETQYF
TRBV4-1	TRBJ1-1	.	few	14	TGCGCCAGCAGCCAAGGACAGGTGAACACTGAAGCTTTCTTT	CASSQGQVNTEAFF
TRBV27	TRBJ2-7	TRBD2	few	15	TGTGCCAGCAGTGAGCGGGGTAGTCCCTCCTACGAGCAGTACTTC	CASSERGSPSYEQYF
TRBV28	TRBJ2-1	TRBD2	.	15	TGTGCCAGCAGTTTAACCCCTAGCGGCTACAATGAGCAGTTCTTC	CASSLTPSGYNEQFF
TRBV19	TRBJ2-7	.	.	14	TGTGCCAGTAGTGGGTCGGGTTTGGTCTACGAGCAGTACTTC	CASSGSGLVYEQYF